Listed below are T cell receptor beta chains from one sample, sequenced in a study of blood T cell repertoires in COVID-19. The protocol was immunoSEQ multiplex PCR, while the TCRdb copy is restricted to in-frame clones and leaves out a portion. Among about 160,000 clones listed, 80% to 90% were seen once. What was sequenced was peripheral blood. The receptors originated from a woman aged 60 to 75 who had recovered from COVID-19. CDR3s include the opening cysteine and the closing phenylalanine or tryptophan. A D gene is named only where the DNA matches it firmly. A clone size is listed for some rows: how often the clone was seen (once, few, many), or a class if it is expanded.

J gene	clone size	D gene	V gene	CDR3 DNA	CDR3 protein
TRBJ2-3	NA	NA	TRBV6-6	TGTGCCAGCAGTTCCCTTAGGCCGGGGGGCACAGATACGCAGTATTTT	CASSSLRPGGTDTQYF
TRBJ2-3	NA	TRBD1	TRBV6-2/TRBV6-3	TGTGCCAGCAGTTACGGGACAGGTGGGAACACAGATACGCAGTATTTT	CASSYGTGGNTDTQYF
TRBJ1-6	NA	NA	TRBV7-9	TGTGCCAGCAGCGGCCCGGCAGGGGTGGGTTCACCCCTCCACTTT	CASSGPAGVGSPLHF
TRBJ1-2	NA	NA	TRBV9	TGTGCCAGCAGCGTAGAGGACAGCTACAACTATGGCTACACCTTC	CASSVEDSYNYGYTF
TRBJ2-2	NA	TRBD2	TRBV11-3	TGTGCCAGCAGCTCCCGTCACACTAGCGGGGGCTTATCGTCGCTGGAGCTGTTTTTT	CASSSRHTSGGLSSLELFF
TRBJ1-6	NA	NA	TRBV28	TGTGCCAGCAGGACAGGACACTATAATTCACCCCTCCACTTT	CASRTGHYNSPLHF
TRBJ1-6	NA	TRBD1	TRBV6-4	TGTGCCAGCAGTGCGGGGACAGTAAATTCACCCCTCCACTTT	CASSAGTVNSPLHF
TRBJ1-5	NA	NA	TRBV2	TGTGCCAGCAGTCCCCAGGGGCAGCCCCAGCATTTT	CASSPQGQPQHF
TRBJ2-1	NA	TRBD1	TRBV19	TGTGCCAGTAGTATCCAACAGGGGGCGTACAATGAGCAGTTCTTC	CASSIQQGAYNEQFF
TRBJ1-2	once	TRBD1	TRBV6-5	TGTGCCAGCAGTTACACCGGGACAGGGGGGTATGGCTACACCTTC	CASSYTGTGGYGYTF
TRBJ1-3	NA	NA	TRBV6-5	TGTGCCAGCAGCGCTCCGCCGGGTTTAGGAAACACCATATATTTT	CASSAPPGLGNTIYF
TRBJ2-1	NA	TRBD2	TRBV5-1	TGCGCCAGCAGCTTGACGAGCGGGGTTTACAATGAGCAGTTCTTC	CASSLTSGVYNEQFF
TRBJ2-7	NA	NA	TRBV7-7	TGTGCCAGCAGCTTAAGAGACTCCTACGAGCAGTACTTC	CASSLRDSYEQYF
TRBJ2-5	NA	TRBD2	TRBV24-1	TGTGCCACCAGTACAGCCGGACTAGCGGGGGGACAATTGGAGACCCAGTACTTC	CATSTAGLAGGQLETQYF
TRBJ1-5	NA	NA	TRBV28	TGTGCCATCTTACCCAGGGGCGGCCAGCCCCAGCATTTT	CAILPRGGQPQHF
TRBJ2-5	NA	TRBD2	TRBV5-1	TGCGCCAGCAGCTTGGTGCCAGCGGGGGGCAACCAAGAGACCCAGTACTTC	CASSLVPAGGNQETQYF
TRBJ2-7	NA	TRBD1	TRBV10-2	TGCGCCAGTCGCATCACTTACAGGGGGTACGAGCAGTACTTC	CASRITYRGYEQYF
TRBJ1-5	once	TRBD1	TRBV6-1	TGTGCCAGCAGTGACTTCGGACAGGGGGCGCGAGGTGGCAATCAGCCCCAGCATTTT	CASSDFGQGARGGNQPQHF
TRBJ2-1	NA	NA	TRBV3-1/TRBV3-2	TGTGCCAGCAGCCAAGAAGTTCAAGCTAATGAGCAGTTCTTC	CASSQEVQANEQFF
TRBJ2-5	NA	TRBD2	TRBV3-1/TRBV3-2	TGTGCCAGCAGCCAAGTACTAGCGGGTAGACTGCAAGAGACCCAGTACTTC	CASSQVLAGRLQETQYF
TRBJ2-1	NA	NA	TRBV5-4	TGTGCCAGCAGCGGTGTTCGGGGTAATGAGCAGTTCTTC	CASSGVRGNEQFF
TRBJ2-3	NA	NA	TRBV29-1	TGCAGCGTGGGAGGATTCAAGGCTAGCACAGATACGCAGTATTTT	CSVGGFKASTDTQYF
TRBJ1-1	NA	NA	TRBV28	TGTGCCAGCAGTTCCCCAGGGCACACTGAAGCTTTCTTT	CASSSPGHTEAFF
TRBJ1-3	NA	TRBD1	TRBV27	TGTGCCAGCAGTCTCAGACAGGGGTCTGGAAACACCATATATTTT	CASSLRQGSGNTIYF
TRBJ2-7	NA	NA	TRBV30	TGTGCCTGGAGGAACCCAGGGGTCCACGAGCAGTACTTC	CAWRNPGVHEQYF
TRBJ2-7	NA	TRBD1	TRBV5-1	TGCGCCAGCAGCCCCTTCGGGACAGGGACGTACGAGCAGTACTTC	CASSPFGTGTYEQYF
TRBJ2-7	NA	NA	TRBV19	TGTGCCAGTAGTTCCAAGGGGTCCCGCCCCTACGAGCAGTACTTC	CASSSKGSRPYEQYF
TRBJ1-1	NA	NA	TRBV25-1	TGTGCCAGCAGTGAACCCTTCGAACAGGCCAGTGAAGCTTTCTTT	CASSEPFEQASEAFF
TRBJ1-5	NA	NA	TRBV28	TGTGCCAGCAGTTTATTTAGTCAGGGGCCCAATCAGCCCCAGCATTTT	CASSLFSQGPNQPQHF
TRBJ2-5	NA	NA	TRBV28	TGTGCCAGCAGTTTGGGGAGACGGGGTCAGACCCAGTACTTC	CASSLGRRGQTQYF
TRBJ2-2	NA	NA	TRBV11-3	TGTGCCAGCAGCTTTGGGGTCGGGAGCTTGGGTACCGTGACCACCGGGGAGCTGTTTTTT	CASSFGVGSLGTVTTGELFF
TRBJ2-7	once	TRBD1	TRBV6-1	TGTGCCAGCAGTGATGGGGGGACAGGGAAAAACGAGCAGTACTTC	CASSDGGTGKNEQYF
TRBJ2-1	NA	TRBD2	TRBV24-1	TGTGCCACCAGTGATCCCGGGACTATAGAGCAGTTCTTC	CATSDPGTIEQFF
TRBJ2-1	NA	NA	TRBV4-3	TGCGCCAGCAGCCGAGACAGACAGCGTGGTAATGAGCAGTTCTTC	CASSRDRQRGNEQFF
TRBJ1-1	NA	NA	TRBV27	TGTGCCAGCAGTTCATTTCAGAGGACTGAAGCTTTCTTT	CASSSFQRTEAFF
TRBJ1-1	NA	NA	TRBV2	TGTGCCAGCAGTGGACCCTCAGGGGTAGCTGAAGCTTTCTTT	CASSGPSGVAEAFF
TRBJ1-1	NA	NA	TRBV5-4	TGTGCCAGCAGCTTGGATGGCATGAACACTGAAGCTTTCTTT	CASSLDGMNTEAFF
TRBJ1-1	NA	TRBD1	TRBV5-1	TGCGCCAGCAGCTTGGAGCAGGGGGTTACTGAAGCTTTCTTT	CASSLEQGVTEAFF
TRBJ1-1	NA	TRBD1	TRBV9	TGTGCCAGCAGCTCAGGGGGCCCCTTAACTGAAGCTTTCTTT	CASSSGGPLTEAFF
TRBJ1-5	NA	NA	TRBV5-1	TGCGCCAGCAGCTATTTGGGAGCCGATCAGCCCCAGCATTTT	CASSYLGADQPQHF
TRBJ2-3	NA	TRBD2	TRBV6-5	TGTGCCAGCTCCGAGCGGGATCTCACAGATACGCAGTATTTT	CASSERDLTDTQYF
TRBJ1-5	NA	TRBD1	TRBV7-6	TGTGCCAGCAGCTTAGGGACAGGGGGCCGGGGCAATCAGCCCCAGCATTTT	CASSLGTGGRGNQPQHF
TRBJ2-7	few	NA	TRBV6-1	TGTGCCAGCAGTGAAACAGCCGCGAGCTCCTACGAGCAGTACTTC	CASSETAASSYEQYF
TRBJ2-1	many	NA	TRBV5-4	TGTGCCAGCAGCTCCCCGACGGGTAGCATGTACAATGAGCAGTTCTTC	CASSSPTGSMYNEQFF
TRBJ1-1	NA	NA	TRBV19	TGTGCCAGTACAGGGGCCAACCTCAACACTGAAGCTTTCTTT	CASTGANLNTEAFF
TRBJ2-3	NA	TRBD2	TRBV9	TGTGCCAGCAGCCTAAGCGGGGGGAGCACAGATACGCAGTATTTT	CASSLSGGSTDTQYF
TRBJ2-2	NA	NA	TRBV11-2	TGTGCCAGCAGCTTAAGGTGGGGAGCGAACACCGGGGAGCTGTTTTTT	CASSLRWGANTGELFF
TRBJ1-2	few	NA	TRBV28	TGTGCCAGCAGTAGCAGGGTTTTGGGCTACACCTTC	CASSSRVLGYTF
TRBJ2-3	NA	TRBD1	TRBV9	TGTGCCAGTGGGACAGGGGAAACAGATACGCAGTATTTT	CASGTGETDTQYF
TRBJ2-7	NA	NA	TRBV4-1	TGCGCCAGCAGCCAAGACAGGGGAAGTTACGAGCAGTACTTC	CASSQDRGSYEQYF
TRBJ2-5	NA	TRBD2	TRBV6-1	TGTGCCAGCAGTGAACGGAGGGGAGTGGGCGGGGGAATGAGGGAGACCCAGTACTTC	CASSERRGVGGGMRETQYF
TRBJ2-3	NA	TRBD1	TRBV18	TGTGCCAGCTCACCAGGACAGGGGGCGACAGATACGCAGTATTTT	CASSPGQGATDTQYF
TRBJ1-1	few	TRBD1	TRBV6-5	TGTGCCAGCAGGGGGGACAGCTTCCCGAACACTGAAGCTTTCTTT	CASRGDSFPNTEAFF
TRBJ2-5	NA	TRBD1	TRBV5-4	TGTGCCAGCAGCTCGGGACAGCCCCAAGAGACCCAGTACTTC	CASSSGQPQETQYF
TRBJ2-2	NA	TRBD2	TRBV13	TGTGCCAGCAGCTTACGTAGCGGGGCCTCGGGAGGGGAGCTGTTTTTT	CASSLRSGASGGELFF
TRBJ1-6	NA	TRBD1	TRBV7-9	TGTGCCAGCAGCCCCCGGGACAGGGATAATTCACCCCTCCACTTT	CASSPRDRDNSPLHF
TRBJ2-1	NA	TRBD1	TRBV28	TGTGCCAGCAGTCCCGGTTCAGGGGGCAATGAGCAGTTCTTC	CASSPGSGGNEQFF
TRBJ2-5	NA	NA	TRBV10-1	TGCGCCAGCAGGACTGAAGAGACCCAGTACTTC	CASRTEETQYF
TRBJ2-1	NA	TRBD2	TRBV4-3	TGCGCCAGCAGCCGAGCGGGGGGGAACAATGAGCAGTTCTTC	CASSRAGGNNEQFF
TRBJ2-1	NA	NA	TRBV18	TGTGCCAGCTCACCATCGCCTAGTACTGAGCAGTTCTTC	CASSPSPSTEQFF